Listed below are T cell receptor beta chains from one sample, sequenced in a study of cytomegalovirus exposure and HLA in healthy donors. TCRdb keeps only in-frame clones here, not all; method: immunoSEQ multiplex PCR. The sample includes 150,000 to 200,000 clones, over 70% seen only once; the top ten take roughly 1.4%. The sample taken for sequencing was PBMCs. The receptors come from a woman between 18 and 29 years old in good health and CMV-seronegative. Both conserved end residues are part of each CDR3. The order of the fields is V gene, J gene, D gene, CDR3 length, clone size, CDR3 protein, CDR3 DNA. The D gene is left open where the match is weak. Expanded clones get a size class; other rows say once, few or many, or leave the size out.

TRBV29-1	TRBJ2-5	TRBD2	13	.	CSVGASGEETQYF	TGCAGCGTTGGCGCTAGCGGAGAAGAGACCCAGTACTTC
TRBV7-9	TRBJ1-5	.	15	few	CASSLSTNSNQPQHF	TGTGCCAGCAGCTTATCTACGAATAGCAATCAGCCCCAGCATTTT
TRBV30	TRBJ1-2	TRBD1	15	.	CAWSKKTGKAYGYTF	TGTGCCTGGAGTAAAAAGACAGGGAAAGCCTATGGCTACACCTTC
TRBV6-1	TRBJ2-2	.	13	few	CASGAGPSGELFF	TGTGCCAGCGGGGCGGGACCCTCCGGGGAGCTGTTTTTT
TRBV28	TRBJ2-5	.	15	.	CASSPLDRKKETQYF	TGTGCCAGCAGTCCGCTCGACAGAAAAAAAGAGACCCAGTACTTC
TRBV18	TRBJ1-1	.	13	.	CASTKDGGTEAFF	TGTGCCAGCACAAAGGACGGGGGCACTGAAGCTTTCTTT
TRBV5-1	TRBJ2-7	.	14	.	CASSFGPPPYEQYF	TGCGCCAGCAGCTTTGGGCCACCCCCCTACGAGCAGTACTTC
TRBV19	TRBJ1-2	.	15	.	CASKGDGYPNYGYTF	TGTGCCTCTAAGGGGGACGGATACCCTAACTATGGCTACACCTTC
TRBV6-4	TRBJ2-3	TRBD2	17	medium-sized	CASSDSSGGASTDTQYF	TGTGCCAGCAGTGACTCTAGCGGGGGGGCTAGCACAGATACGCAGTATTTT
TRBV19	TRBJ2-1	.	15	few	CASSIGGRAGNEQFF	TGTGCCAGTAGTATAGGGGGCAGGGCTGGGAATGAGCAGTTCTTC
TRBV27	TRBJ1-2	.	13	once	CASRPTGSYGYTF	TGTGCCAGCAGACCTACGGGGTCGTATGGCTACACCTTC
TRBV30	TRBJ2-7	.	11	.	CAWSGGGEQYF	TGTGCCTGGAGTGGAGGTGGGGAGCAGTACTTC
TRBV5-1	TRBJ1-1	TRBD1	14	.	CASSSVSDRAEAFF	TGCGCCAGCAGCTCGGTATCGGACAGGGCTGAAGCTTTCTTT
TRBV9	TRBJ1-1	.	14	.	CASSVSPRVTEAFF	TGTGCCAGCAGCGTATCTCCCCGCGTGACTGAAGCTTTCTTT
TRBV5-6	TRBJ1-1	.	13	.	CASSSDQQEEAFF	TGTGCCAGCAGCTCTGATCAACAGGAAGAAGCTTTCTTT
TRBV6-4	TRBJ2-1	TRBD2	15	.	CASSDTSGGANEQFF	TGTGCCAGCAGTGACACTAGCGGGGGGGCCAATGAGCAGTTCTTC
TRBV7-2	TRBJ1-2	TRBD1	13	.	CASSLTGRDGYTF	TGTGCCAGCAGCCTGACAGGGAGAGATGGCTACACCTTC
TRBV28	TRBJ1-2	.	18	.	CASSLWAGSPESNYGYTF	TGTGCCAGCAGTTTATGGGCAGGGTCCCCAGAGTCTAACTATGGCTACACCTTC
TRBV19	TRBJ2-5	TRBD1	15	.	CASSSATGGEETQYF	TGTGCCAGTAGTAGCGCGACAGGGGGTGAGGAGACCCAGTACTTC
TRBV7-2	TRBJ2-1	.	17	.	CASSLVGTPGSYNEQFF	TGTGCCAGCAGCTTAGTGGGTACCCCGGGGTCCTACAATGAGCAGTTCTTC
TRBV6-5	TRBJ1-1	.	13	.	CASRQGPNTEAFF	TGTGCCAGCAGACAGGGCCCGAACACTGAAGCTTTCTTT
TRBV23-1	TRBJ1-5	.	12	once	CASEYRGQPQHF	TGCGCCAGCGAGTATAGGGGCCAGCCCCAGCATTTT
TRBV5-6	TRBJ1-4	.	15	.	CASSLVGATNEKLFF	TGTGCCAGCAGCTTGGTAGGGGCAACTAATGAAAAACTGTTTTTT
TRBV7-9	TRBJ2-7	.	15	once	CSSTQGFGEAYEQYF	TGTTCCAGCACCCAGGGGTTCGGAGAAGCCTACGAGCAGTACTTC
TRBV6-1	TRBJ2-7	TRBD1	15	.	CASSATGVTTYEQYF	TGTGCCAGCAGTGCGACAGGGGTTACAACCTACGAGCAGTACTTC
TRBV6-5	TRBJ2-3	TRBD2	15	few	CASSYGGGSTDTQYF	TGTGCCAGCAGTTACGGGGGGGGGAGCACAGATACGCAGTATTTT
TRBV6-5	TRBJ2-7	.	11	.	CASSDLPRRYF	TGTGCCAGCAGTGATTTGCCCAGGCGATACTTC
TRBV6-1	TRBJ1-2	TRBD1	15	.	CASPIPGTGLYGYTF	TGTGCCAGTCCGATTCCCGGGACAGGGCTCTATGGCTACACCTTC
TRBV5-6	TRBJ1-1	.	17	.	CASSLNGQGLMNTEAFF	TGTGCCAGCAGCTTAAATGGGCAGGGCCTTATGAACACTGAAGCTTTCTTT
TRBV15	TRBJ2-1	TRBD1	15	.	CATSSGTGSYNEQFF	TGTGCCACCAGCTCCGGGACAGGGTCTTACAATGAGCAGTTCTTC
TRBV27	TRBJ1-6	.	15	.	CASTALGGSYSPLHF	TGTGCCAGCACCGCATTGGGGGGTAGTTATTCACCCCTCCACTTT
TRBV5-1	TRBJ1-6	.	14	few	CASSLRGSNSPLHF	TGCGCCAGCAGCTTGCGGGGGTCTAATTCACCCCTCCACTTT
TRBV7-8	TRBJ1-3	.	14	.	CASSLYSTRNTIYF	TGTGCCAGCAGCTTATACTCGACTCGAAACACCATATATTTT
TRBV19	TRBJ1-2	TRBD1	15	.	CASTTGQSRLYGYTF	TGTGCCAGTACCACGGGACAGAGCCGACTCTATGGCTACACCTTC
TRBV19	TRBJ2-2	.	12	few	CASNVGTGELFF	TGTGCCAGTAATGTCGGCACCGGGGAGCTGTTTTTT
TRBV10-3	TRBJ2-7	.	18	.	CAISFQNLGTLVPYEQYF	TGTGCCATCAGCTTCCAAAATTTAGGGACACTAGTTCCCTACGAGCAGTACTTC
TRBV11-3	TRBJ2-7	TRBD2	15	.	CASSPQPGAGAEQYF	TGTGCCAGCAGCCCTCAGCCCGGAGCGGGGGCCGAGCAGTACTTC
TRBV18	TRBJ1-5	.	15	.	CASSLQPSEGQPQHF	TGTGCCAGCTCACTCCAACCGTCCGAGGGACAGCCCCAGCATTTT
TRBV6-4	TRBJ1-2	.	14	.	CASSVSNANYGYTF	TGTGCCAGCAGCGTATCTAACGCTAACTATGGCTACACCTTC
TRBV30	TRBJ1-1	.	16	.	CAWNGNMDSLNTEAFF	TGTGCCTGGAACGGGAACATGGACAGCCTGAACACTGAAGCTTTCTTT
TRBV18	TRBJ2-2	TRBD1	15	.	CASSPSGGYTGELFF	TGTGCCAGCTCACCATCAGGGGGCTACACCGGGGAGCTGTTTTTT
TRBV5-1	TRBJ2-5	.	16	.	CASSLVGGRGQETQYF	TGCGCCAGCAGCTTGGTAGGCGGTCGGGGGCAAGAGACCCAGTACTTC
TRBV19	TRBJ1-5	TRBD1	16	.	CASSTKQGASNQPQHF	TGTGCCAGTAGTACTAAACAGGGGGCAAGCAATCAGCCCCAGCATTTT